These 23 T cell receptor beta chains were sequenced from one sample in a study of T cell repertoires in cytomegalovirus infection. Their specific antigens are unknown. TCRdb reprocessed the reads via MiXCR and lists one record per CDR3 protein. The table shows 450,000 to 600,000 distinct CDR3 sequences, with under 45% occurring only once. Here the sequenced sample was cultured PBMCs, taken from culture after CMV antigen stimulation. These receptors all come from a human donor in good health (CMV status not recorded). Some clones in this sample may be carry-over from other donors' samples.

This sequence joins TRBV12-3 or TRBV12-4 and TRBJ1-5, with D perhaps TRBD1 (5 bases). V lost 5 bases and J 5 bases, leaving 10 bases between the germline ends. The CDR3 extends over 13 amino acids. The CDR3, as DNA: TGTGCCAGCAGTACAGGAATCGATCAGCCCCAGCATTTT. Translation gives CASSTGIDQPQHF.

This clonotype has more than one count but fewer than ten. The chain links TRBV7-2 to TRBJ2-7, with D hard to call. This CDR3 is 14 amino acids long. CDR1 and CDR2 from the germline V gene are SGHTA and FQGNSA. Trimming removed 5 bases from V and 4 bases from J, with 15 bases in between. CDR3 sequence: CASSLPTLLYEQYF. The CDR3 nucleotides read TGTGCCAGCAGCCTCCCGACTCTTTTGTACGAGCAGTACTTC.

The chain's CDR3 is CATSGIAAYGYTF. CDR3 nucleotides: TGTGCCACCAGCGGGATAGCTGCCTATGGCTACACCTTC. The chain joins TRBV15 to TRBJ1-2; D is unclear. CDR3 length equals 13 residues. V lost 5 bases, J lost 4 bases, and 11 bases lay in between. Germline CDR1 reads LNHNV; CDR2 reads YYDKDF (reference sequence).

This clonotype was recorded a few times. The chain carries TRBV7-9 and TRBJ2-1; no reliable D call. V lost 5 bases and J 0 bases, leaving 14 bases between the germline ends. The germline CDR1 and CDR2 sequences are SEHNR and FQNEAQ (reference sequence). The CDR3 loop spans 16 amino acids. CDR3 DNA sequence: TGTGCCAGCAGCCTCTTGACTCTCCGCTCCTACAATGAGCAGTTCTTC. It codes for CASSLLTLRSYNEQFF.

This chain's CDR3 is CAIKGHSGTVGEQFF. The CDR3 DNA reads TGTGCCATCAAAGGCCACTCTGGGACAGTTGGTGAGCAGTTCTTC. This chain uses TRBV10-3 with TRBJ2-1; 7 bases map to TRBD1. This CDR3 contains 15 residues. The V segment lost 7 bases and the J segment 9 bases; nucleotides outside the gene matches: 15. Germline lookup yields CDR1 ENHRY and CDR2 SYGVKD.

The chain uses TRBV4-1 and TRBJ2-1; D is unclear. The CDR3 runs 14 residues. The V gene's germline CDR1 is MGHRA and CDR2 YSYEKL. With 1 base removed from V and 8 bases from J, the gap between germline ends came to 12 bases. CDR3 protein: CASSQGALLDEQFF. CDR3 sequence (DNA): TGCGCCAGCAGCCAAGGGGCTCTTTTGGATGAGCAGTTCTTC.

This chain uses TRBV12-5 with TRBJ2-5, with D unclear. Germline CDR1 reads LGHNT; CDR2 reads FRNRAP. This CDR3 has 14 residues. Trimming left V 5 bases short and J 5 bases short, with 15 bases between. In DNA form, the CDR3 reads TGTGCTAGTGGTCCGGGCCCGCTGGGGGAGACCCAGTACTTC. It encodes CASGPGPLGETQYF.

This clonotype was detected only a few times. The chain uses TRBV7-9 and TRBJ1-4; possible D gene TRBD1, 5 bases. Germline assignment: CDR1 SEHNR and CDR2 FQNEAQ (reference sequence). The CDR3 loop spans 13 amino acids. With 6 bases removed from V and 8 bases from J, the gap between germline ends came to 13 bases. DNA for the CDR3: TGTGCCAGCAGTCAACTTTGGGGGGAAAAACTGTTTTTT. Amino acids: CASSQLWGEKLFF.

The genes are TRBV12-3 or TRBV12-4 and TRBJ1-2, with 7 bases aligning to TRBD1. V shed 6 bases and J 4 bases; nucleotides not matched to a gene: 17. The CDR3 sequence is 17 residues long. This CDR3 is CASSPGGGRRFSYGYTF. In nucleotides, the CDR3 is TGTGCCAGCAGCCCAGGGGGGGGGCGCCGGTTTAGCTATGGCTACACCTTC.

The chain joins TRBV10-3 to TRBJ1-6, with unresolved D. The CDR3 runs to 18 residues. Trimming shortened V by 6 bases and J by 0 bases, and 18 bases separated the two germline ends. Germline V gene lookup returns CDR1 ENHRY and CDR2 SYGVKD. CDR3 amino acids: CAISARGRPSSYNSPLHF. The CDR3 coding sequence is TGTGCCATCAGCGCACGAGGGAGGCCGAGCTCCTATAATTCACCCCTCCACTTT.

The rearrangement joins TRBV20-1 to TRBJ2-1; D perhaps matches TRBD2 (7 bases). The CDR3 totals 16 residues. V shed 4 bases and J shed 4 bases, with 20 bases lying between them. Germline V CDR1 and CDR2: DFQATT, SNEGSKA (reference sequence). The CDR3 here is CSATQVGGGAYNEQFF. In DNA, the CDR3 is TGCAGTGCTACTCAGGTCGGCGGGGGCGCGTACAATGAGCAGTTCTTC.

This clonotype was recorded a few times. V usage is TRBV6-2 or TRBV6-3 and J usage is TRBJ2-7; no reliable D call. V gave up 2 bases and J gave up 4 bases, with 9 bases separating them. Germline-derived CDR1 and CDR2 are MNHEY and SVGEGT. The CDR3 has 13 residues. The CDR3 loop reads CASSYMERYEQYF. The CDR3 coding sequence is TGTGCCAGCAGTTACATGGAGAGATACGAGCAGTACTTC.

This clonotype has only a few counts. The chain joins TRBV7-2 to TRBJ1-3, with TRBD1 as a possible D gene (5 bases). Germline values: CDR1 SGHTA, CDR2 FQGNSA. The CDR3 runs 15 residues. Trimming removed 6 bases at V and 4 bases at J, with 16 bases between. The chain's CDR3 is CASSYLGESGNTIYF. The CDR3 DNA reads TGTGCCAGCAGTTATTTGGGGGAGTCCGGAAACACCATATATTTT. Supplemented by reference TRBV7-2 and TRBJ1-3, the full variable domain reads GAGVSQSPSNKVTEKGKDVELRCDPISGHTALYWYRQSLGQGLEFLIYFQGNSAPDKSGLPSDRFSAERTGGSVSTLTIQRTQQEDSAVYLCASSYLGESGNTIYFGEGSWLTVV.

This chain links TRBV5-1 with TRBJ2-1, with D unresolved. V was cut by 2 bases and J by 9 bases, with 9 bases left in between. CDR1 SGHRS and CDR2 YFSETQ come from the germline V gene. This CDR3 spans 12 amino acids. The CDR3 coding sequence is TGCGCCAGCAGCTTTGGGGTTGGTGAGCAGTTCTTC. Translation: CASSFGVGEQFF.

The chain combines TRBV3-1 with TRBJ1-4; D uncertain. Looked up from germline, CDR1 is LGHDT and CDR2 is YNNKEL (reference sequence). V dropped 4 bases and J dropped 7 bases, with 13 bases sitting between them. The CDR3 runs to 14 residues. The CDR3 sequence is CASSLREASEKLFF. The CDR3 DNA reads TGTGCCAGCAGCCTCCGGGAGGCATCTGAAAAACTGTTTTTT.

V gene TRBV19 combines with J gene TRBJ2-7; 8 bases agree with TRBD2. This CDR3 comprises 16 residues. Germline trimming cut 3 bases from V and 6 bases from J; bases unmatched to any gene: 13. Looked up from germline, CDR1 is LNHDA and CDR2 is SQIVND (reference sequence). Here the CDR3 DNA reads TGTGCCAGTAGTATTACGAGCGGGAGTTTATCCCTCGAGCAGTACTTC. Translation: CASSITSGSLSLEQYF.

In this sample, this clonotype turned up a few times. This chain connects TRBV27 to TRBJ2-1; 7 nucleotides line up with TRBD2. J gave up 2 bases and V 5 bases, and 9 bases lay outside the gene matches. The CDR3 runs to 16 residues. Looked up from germline, CDR1 is MNHEY and CDR2 is SMNVEV (reference sequence). CDR3 region: CASSPSLADTYNEQFF. Written as DNA, the CDR3 is TGTGCCAGCAGTCCCTCCCTAGCGGATACCTACAATGAGCAGTTCTTC.

In nucleotides, the CDR3 is TGCGCCAGCAGCCAATCGGCTACTCTTGCAGATACGCAGTATTTT. Protein product: CASSQSATLADTQYF. The V call is TRBV4-1, the J call TRBJ2-3; D is undetermined. CDR3 length: 15 residues. V lost 2 bases and J 4 bases, leaving 13 bases between the germline ends. Germline assignment: CDR1 MGHRA and CDR2 YSYEKL.

The rearrangement links TRBV7-9 to TRBJ2-7, with D tentatively TRBD1 (5 bases). Germline CDR1 SEHNR, CDR2 FQNEAQ (reference sequence). The CDR3 spans 14 residues. V was cut by 4 bases and J by 3 bases, with 13 bases left in between. The CDR3 loop is CASSSRQRNYEQYF. The CDR3 coding sequence is TGTGCCAGCAGCTCGAGACAGAGAAACTACGAGCAGTACTTC.

This clonotype was observed a handful of times. The chain couples TRBV28 to TRBJ1-2; 8 bases are shared with TRBD1. CDR3 length: 16 amino acids. Per germline, CDR1 MDHEN and CDR2 SYDVKM. V lost 4 bases and J lost 4; bases outside the gene matches: 11. The CDR3 bases are TGTGCCAGCAGTTCCACGGGTGGACAGGGAACCTATGGCTACACCTTC. Its translation: CASSSTGGQGTYGYTF.

This clonotype was counted only a few times. The chain couples TRBV6-1 to TRBJ1-1; D unresolved. The CDR3 is 14 amino acids. Germline V gene data show CDR1 as MNHNS and CDR2 as SASEGT. V was shortened by 8 bases and J by 4 bases, with 17 bases between the two germline ends. The CDR3 reads CASLPRRTLTEAFF. The CDR3 coding sequence is TGTGCCAGCCTCCCTCGCAGGACGCTCACTGAAGCTTTCTTT.

This rearrangement joins TRBV7-2 to TRBJ2-3; TRBD2 aligns across 11 bases. Germline-derived CDR1 and CDR2 are SGHTA and FQGNSA. The trim removed 6 bases at V and 6 bases at J, leaving 11 bases unmatched. The CDR3 covers 16 residues. The CDR3 coding sequence is TGTGCCAGCAGTAAAACTAGCGGGAGATTGTCGGATACGCAGTATTTT. This codes for CASSKTSGRLSDTQYF.

V and J are TRBV7-9 and TRBJ1-3; tentative D call: TRBD1 (6 bases). V lost 5 bases, J lost 4 bases, and 18 bases lay in between. The CDR3 has 16 amino acids. Germline V lookup: CDR1 SEHNR, CDR2 FQNEAQ (reference sequence). CDR3 region: CASSPEGGGDGNTIYF. DNA for the CDR3: TGTGCCAGCAGCCCAGAGGGGGGCGGTGACGGAAACACCATATATTTT.